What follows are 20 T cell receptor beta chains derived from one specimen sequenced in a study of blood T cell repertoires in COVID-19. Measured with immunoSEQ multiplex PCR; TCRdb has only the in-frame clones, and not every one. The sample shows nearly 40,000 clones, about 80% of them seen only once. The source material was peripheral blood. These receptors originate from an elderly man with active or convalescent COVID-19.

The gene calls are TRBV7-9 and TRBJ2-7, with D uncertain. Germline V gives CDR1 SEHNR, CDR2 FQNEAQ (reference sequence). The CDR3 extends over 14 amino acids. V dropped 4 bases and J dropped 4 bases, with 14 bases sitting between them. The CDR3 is CASSSNLQAYEQYF. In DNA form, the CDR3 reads TGTGCCAGCAGCTCGAACCTTCAGGCGTACGAGCAGTACTTC.

The CDR3: CASSQSTGSSYEQYF. The CDR3 DNA follows: TGCGCCAGCAGCCAATCGACAGGTAGCTCCTACGAGCAGTACTTC. The V gene is TRBV4-3, the J gene TRBJ2-7; possibly TRBD1 for D (6 bases). Germline V lookup: CDR1 LGHNA, CDR2 YSLEER. Trimming left V 2 bases short and J 0 bases short, with 11 bases between. The CDR3 is made up of 15 amino acids.

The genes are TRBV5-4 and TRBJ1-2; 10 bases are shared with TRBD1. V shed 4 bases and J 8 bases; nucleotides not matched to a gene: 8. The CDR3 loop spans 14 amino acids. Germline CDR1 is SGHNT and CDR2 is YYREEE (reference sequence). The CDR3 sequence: CASSGDRGSWGYTF. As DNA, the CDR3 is TGTGCCAGCAGCGGGGACAGGGGATCGTGGGGCTACACCTTC.

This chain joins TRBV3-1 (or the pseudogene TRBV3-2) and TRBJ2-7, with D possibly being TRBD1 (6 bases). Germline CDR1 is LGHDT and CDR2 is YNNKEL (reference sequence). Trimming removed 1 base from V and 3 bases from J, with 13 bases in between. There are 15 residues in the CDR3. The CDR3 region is CASSQVLDSVYEQYF. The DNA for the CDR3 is TGTGCCAGCAGCCAAGTCTTGGACAGCGTCTACGAGCAGTACTTC.

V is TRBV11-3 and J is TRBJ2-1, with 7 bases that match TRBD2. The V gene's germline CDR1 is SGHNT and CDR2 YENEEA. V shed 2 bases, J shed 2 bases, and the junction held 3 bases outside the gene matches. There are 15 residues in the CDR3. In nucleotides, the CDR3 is TGTGCCAGCAGCTTACTTGCGGGGGCCTACAATGAGCAGTTCTTC. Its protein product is CASSLLAGAYNEQFF.

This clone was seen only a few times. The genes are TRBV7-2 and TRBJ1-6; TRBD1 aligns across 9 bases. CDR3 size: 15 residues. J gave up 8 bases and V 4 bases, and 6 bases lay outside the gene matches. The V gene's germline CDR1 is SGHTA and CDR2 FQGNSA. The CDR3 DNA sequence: TGTGCCAGCAGCTATACAGGGGGCTGGGATTCACCCCTCCACTTT. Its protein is CASSYTGGWDSPLHF.

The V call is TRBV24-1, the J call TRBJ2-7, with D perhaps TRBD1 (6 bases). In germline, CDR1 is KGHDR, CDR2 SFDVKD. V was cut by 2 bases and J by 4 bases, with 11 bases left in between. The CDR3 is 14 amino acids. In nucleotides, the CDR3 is TGTGCCACCAGTGATTCCCTACAGGGATACGAGCAGTACTTC. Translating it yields CATSDSLQGYEQYF.

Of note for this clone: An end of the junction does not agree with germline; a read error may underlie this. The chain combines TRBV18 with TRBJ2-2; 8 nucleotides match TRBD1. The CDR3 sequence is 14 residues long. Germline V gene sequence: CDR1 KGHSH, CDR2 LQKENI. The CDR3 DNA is TGTGCCAGCTCCGAGGGACAGGACACTGGGGAGCTGTTTTTT. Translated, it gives CASSEGQDTGELFF.

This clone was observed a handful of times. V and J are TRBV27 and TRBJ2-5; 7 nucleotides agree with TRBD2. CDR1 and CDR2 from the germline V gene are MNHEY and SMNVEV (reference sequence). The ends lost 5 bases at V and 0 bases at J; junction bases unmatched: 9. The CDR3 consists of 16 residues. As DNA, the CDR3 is TGTGCCAGCAGTCCCTGGGCTAGCGGTAACCAAGAGACCCAGTACTTC. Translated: CASSPWASGNQETQYF.

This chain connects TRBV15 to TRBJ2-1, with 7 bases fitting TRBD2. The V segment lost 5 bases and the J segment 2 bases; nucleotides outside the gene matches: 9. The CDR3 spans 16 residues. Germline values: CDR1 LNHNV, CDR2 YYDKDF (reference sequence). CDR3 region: CATSDYGGSPYNEQFF. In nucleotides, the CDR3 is TGTGCCACCAGCGACTACGGCGGGAGTCCCTACAATGAGCAGTTCTTC.

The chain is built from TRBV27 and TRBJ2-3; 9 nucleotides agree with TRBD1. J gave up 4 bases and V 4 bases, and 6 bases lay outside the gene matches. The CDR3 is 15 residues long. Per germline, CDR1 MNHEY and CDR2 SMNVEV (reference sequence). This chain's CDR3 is CASSSRDREADTQYF. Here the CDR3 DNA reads TGTGCCAGCAGTTCACGGGACAGGGAGGCAGATACGCAGTATTTT.

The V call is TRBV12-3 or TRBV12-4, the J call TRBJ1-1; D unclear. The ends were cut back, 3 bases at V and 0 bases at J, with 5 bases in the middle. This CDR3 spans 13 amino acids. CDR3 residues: CASSFTVNTEAFF. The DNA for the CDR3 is TGTGCCAGCAGTTTCACAGTGAACACTGAAGCTTTCTTT.

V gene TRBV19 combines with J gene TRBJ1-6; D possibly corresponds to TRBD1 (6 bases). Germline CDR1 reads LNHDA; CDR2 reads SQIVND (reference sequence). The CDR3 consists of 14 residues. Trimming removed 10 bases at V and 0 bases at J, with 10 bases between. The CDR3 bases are TGTGCCACCCAGGGGAGCTCCTATAATTCACCCCTCCACTTT. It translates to CATQGSSYNSPLHF. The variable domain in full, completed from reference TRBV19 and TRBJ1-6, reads DGGITQSPKYLFRKEGQNVTLSCEQNLNHDAMYWYRQDPGQGLRLIYYSQIVNDFQKGDIAEGYSVSREKKESFPLTVTSAQKNPTAFYLCATQGSSYNSPLHFGNGTRLTVT.

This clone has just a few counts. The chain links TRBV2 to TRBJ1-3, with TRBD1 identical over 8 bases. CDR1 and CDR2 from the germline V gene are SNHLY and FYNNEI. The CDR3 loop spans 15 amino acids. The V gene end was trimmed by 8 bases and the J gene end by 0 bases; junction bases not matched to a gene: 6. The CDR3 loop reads CASGGQVSSGNTIYF. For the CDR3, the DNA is TGTGCCAGCGGGGGACAGGTTAGCTCTGGAAACACCATATATTTT.

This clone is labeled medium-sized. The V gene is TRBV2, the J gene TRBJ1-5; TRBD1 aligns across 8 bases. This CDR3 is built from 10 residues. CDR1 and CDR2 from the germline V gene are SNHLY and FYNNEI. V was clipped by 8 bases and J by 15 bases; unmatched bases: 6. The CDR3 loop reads CASGGQGPHF. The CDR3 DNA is TGTGCCAGCGGTGGACAGGGCCCGCATTTT.

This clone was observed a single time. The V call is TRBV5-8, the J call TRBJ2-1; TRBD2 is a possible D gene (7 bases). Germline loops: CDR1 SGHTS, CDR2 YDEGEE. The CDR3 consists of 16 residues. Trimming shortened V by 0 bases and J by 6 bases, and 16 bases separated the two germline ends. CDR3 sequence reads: CASSLGGGAPSNEQFF. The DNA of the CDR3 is TGTGCCAGCAGCTTGGGAGGGGGGGCACCCAGCAATGAGCAGTTCTTC. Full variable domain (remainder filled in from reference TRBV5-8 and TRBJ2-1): EAGVTQSPTHLIKTRGQQATLRCSPISGHTSVYWYQQALGLGLQFLLWYDEGEERNRGNFPPRFSGRQFPNYSSELNVNALELEDSALYLCASSLGGGAPSNEQFFGPGTRLTVL.

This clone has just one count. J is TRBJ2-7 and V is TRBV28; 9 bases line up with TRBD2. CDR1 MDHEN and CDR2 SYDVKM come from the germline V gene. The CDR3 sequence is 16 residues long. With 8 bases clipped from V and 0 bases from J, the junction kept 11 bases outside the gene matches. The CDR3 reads CASDTGLAGSSYEQYF. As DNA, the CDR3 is TGTGCCAGCGACACGGGTCTAGCGGGGAGCTCCTACGAGCAGTACTTC.

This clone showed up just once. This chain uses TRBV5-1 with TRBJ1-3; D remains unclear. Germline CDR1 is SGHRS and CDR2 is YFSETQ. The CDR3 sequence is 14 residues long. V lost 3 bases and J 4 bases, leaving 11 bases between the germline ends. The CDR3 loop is CASSSLENGNTIYF. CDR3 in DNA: TGCGCCAGCAGCTCTCTGGAGAACGGAAACACCATATATTTT. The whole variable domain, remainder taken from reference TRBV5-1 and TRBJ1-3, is KAGVTQTPRYLIKTRGQQVTLSCSPISGHRSVSWYQQTPGQGLQFLFEYFSETQRNKGNFPGRFSGRQFSNSRSEMNVSTLELGDSALYLCASSSLENGNTIYFGEGSWLTVV.

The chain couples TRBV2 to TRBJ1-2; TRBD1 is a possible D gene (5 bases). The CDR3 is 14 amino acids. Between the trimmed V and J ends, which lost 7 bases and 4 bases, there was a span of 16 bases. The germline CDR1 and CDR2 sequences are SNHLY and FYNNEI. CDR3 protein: CASMFIGGGYGYTF. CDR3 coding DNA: TGTGCCAGCATGTTTATCGGGGGTGGCTATGGCTACACCTTC.

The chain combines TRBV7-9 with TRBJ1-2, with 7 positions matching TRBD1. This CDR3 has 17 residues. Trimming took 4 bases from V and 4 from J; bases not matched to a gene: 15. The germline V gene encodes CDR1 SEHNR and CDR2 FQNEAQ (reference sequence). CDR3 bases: TGTGCCAGCAGCTCCACCGGGACAGTCCCCGGAAGCTATGGCTACACCTTC. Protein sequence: CASSSTGTVPGSYGYTF.